These 7 T cell receptor beta chains share one sample of origin, sequenced in a study of Ad26.COV2.S vaccination and SARS-CoV-2 variants. Libraries were prepared by immunoSEQ multiplex PCR; TCRdb keeps only in-frame clonotypes and omits some of them. The repertoire includes 300,000 to 350,000 clones, approximately 90% of them detected once, and 6.4% sits in the top ten. The treatment denotes: over 15 received Ad26.COV2.S at low or high dose, single or two shots; roughly 5 received placebo; per-sample allocation not given. On day 63 after the first injection, vaccine and placebo recipients gave samples. Sequences were derived from peripheral blood, sampled in a trial of Ad26.COV2.S vaccine versus placebo. These receptors were obtained from a person between 18 and 60 years old who received the Ad26.COV2.S COVID-19 vaccine or a placebo.

The gene calls are TRBV19 and TRBJ2-1; a possible D gene is TRBD2 (7 bases). Trimming removed 7 bases from V and 5 bases from J, with 21 bases in between. This CDR3 has 16 amino acids. The germline CDR1 and CDR2 sequences are LNHDA and SQIVND (reference sequence). CDR3 nucleotide sequence: TGTGCCAGTAAGCAGGTCGCGGGGGCCGCGAACAATGAGCAGTTCTTC. This codes for CASKQVAGAANNEQFF.

Note on this clone: The junction departs from germline at one end; a sequencing error may be responsible. The chain links TRBV7-2 to TRBJ1-3, with unresolved D. Germline assignment: CDR1 SGHTA and CDR2 FQGNSA. The CDR3 totals 12 residues. The CDR3 spells CAGSASGNTIYF. CDR3 coding DNA: TGTGCCGGCAGCGCCTCTGGAAACACCATATATTTT.

The chain's CDR3 is CAISAEVGGDTQYF. The CDR3 coding sequence is TGTGCCATCAGTGCAGAAGTAGGAGGAGATACGCAGTATTTT. The gene calls are TRBV10-3 and TRBJ2-3; a possible D gene is TRBD2 (5 bases). This CDR3 has 14 residues. From germline, CDR1 is ENHRY and CDR2 SYGVKD. V lost 4 bases and J lost 5, with 13 bases in between.

DNA of the CDR3: TGTGCCAGCAGTTCACAGGGTTCCTACAATGAGCAGTTCTTC. Amino acid sequence: CASSSQGSYNEQFF. V usage is TRBV6-5 and J usage is TRBJ2-1; D may be TRBD1 (6 bases). Trimming shortened V by 4 bases and J by 1 base, and 8 bases separated the two germline ends. From germline, CDR1 is MNHEY and CDR2 SVGAGI. This CDR3 is 14 amino acids long.

This rearrangement joins TRBV5-1 to TRBJ1-1; possible D gene TRBD1, 6 bases. This CDR3 spans 13 amino acids. The germline CDR1 and CDR2 sequences are SGHRS and YFSETQ. V shed 4 bases and J shed 7 bases, with 14 bases lying between them. The CDR3 coding sequence is TGCGCCAGCAGCCCGTGGACAGTCAATGAAGCTTTCTTT. It yields the protein CASSPWTVNEAFF.

The chain couples TRBV18 to TRBJ2-7; 10 bases line up with TRBD1. J was trimmed by 4 bases and V by 6 bases; bases with no gene match: 9. Germline V CDR1 and CDR2: KGHSH, LQKENI. This CDR3 is 15 amino acids long. The CDR3 reads CASSDPGQGYYEQYF. CDR3 nucleotides: TGTGCCAGCTCGGACCCGGGACAGGGGTATTACGAGCAGTACTTC.

Comment on this clone: Other DNA variants within this sample encode the same CDR3. This chain uses TRBV3-1 (or the pseudogene TRBV3-2) with TRBJ1-2, with D perhaps TRBD1 (5 bases). Trimming removed 1 base at V and 2 bases at J, with 8 bases between. This CDR3 comprises 14 residues. Looked up from germline, CDR1 is LGHDT and CDR2 is YNNKEL (reference sequence). The CDR3 nucleotides read TGTGCCAGCAGCCAAGGGGGCCGCAACTATGGCTACACCTTC. Residues: CASSQGGRNYGYTF.